This TCR beta chain was retrieved from a study of T and B cells in COVID-19 patients. Study information: Recovered patients mostly had mild to moderate COVID-19 managed as outpatients. Critical illness requiring mechanical ventilation or extracorporeal membrane oxygenation affected about 55% of the roughly 20 active-infection patients. Overall study findings and caveats: Few blood samples existed from mildly ill patients during symptoms or early in severe cases. The recovered cohort had 2,000 to 3,000 exclusive TCR clusters, including a few dozen low generation probability clusters.

TRB rearrangements were amplified by multiplex PCR with BIOMED2 TRB-A/B primers. TCRdb fed the multiplex PCR reads into MiXCR, producing one record per CDR3 protein. The sample includes around 8,000 distinct CDR3 sequences, 40% of them seen just once. The CDR3 totals 16 residues. The ends were cut back, 2 bases at V and 9 bases at J, with 20 bases in the middle. The germline V gene has CDR1 MNHEY and CDR2 SVGAGI. From blood, about 240-550 ng of genomic DNA served as TRB template. For this clonotype: Its antigen is not identified.

The sample taken for sequencing was blood. The sequence derives from a human donor who had recovered from COVID-19. The V and J genes are TRBV6-5 and TRBJ2-1, with D possibly TRBD2 on 6 matching bases. The CDR3 nucleotides are TGTGCCAGCAGTTACGGTGGGCAGGGAGGTGGCGGTGAGCAGTTCTTC. Translation: CASSYGGQGGGGEQFF.